The sample holds a few counts of the clone carrying this T cell receptor (beta chain). The target antigen is unknown. Isolated RNA was reverse transcribed into cDNA used as the sequencing template. Clones were sequenced by immunoSEQ multiplex PCR, and TCRdb holds only the in-frame ones, with some missing. Found here are 150,000 to 200,000 clones, around 50% of them singletons; the top ten hold roughly 14%. The germline CDR1 and CDR2 sequences are GTSNPN and SVGIG (reference sequence). This CDR3 is built from 16 residues. Losses at the gene ends were 1 base for V and 2 bases for J; bases not matched to a gene: 5. The entry originates in a study of CD8+ T cells in alopecia areata. Whole-study context: Patients in the study were on tofacitinib for 6 to 18 months, then off it for 6 months.

Findings of the study overall: Possibly as an HLA-related effect, TCR sharing across patients appeared less clear than in mice.

The chain uses TRBV30 and TRBJ2-2; 9 nucleotides agree with TRBD1. The sequence came from a human donor with alopecia areata. The sample was CD4+ T cells sorted from blood, taken at week 0. The DNA for the CDR3 is TGTGCCTGGAGTGCAGGGACAGGGATTAACACCGGGGAGCTGTTTTTT. Translating it yields CAWSAGTGINTGELFF.